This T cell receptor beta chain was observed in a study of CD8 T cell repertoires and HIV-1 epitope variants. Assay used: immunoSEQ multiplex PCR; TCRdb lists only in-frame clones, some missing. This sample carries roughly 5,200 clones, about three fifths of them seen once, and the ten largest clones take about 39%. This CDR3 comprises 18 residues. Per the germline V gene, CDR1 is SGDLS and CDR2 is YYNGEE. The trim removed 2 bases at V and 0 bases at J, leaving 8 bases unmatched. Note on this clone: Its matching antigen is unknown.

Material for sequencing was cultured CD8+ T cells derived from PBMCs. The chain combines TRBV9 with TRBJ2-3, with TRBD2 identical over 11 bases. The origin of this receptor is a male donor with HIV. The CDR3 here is CASSVRLAGGPSTDTQYF. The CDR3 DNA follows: TGTGCCAGCAGCGTGAGGCTAGCGGGGGGCCCTAGCACAGATACGCAGTATTTT.